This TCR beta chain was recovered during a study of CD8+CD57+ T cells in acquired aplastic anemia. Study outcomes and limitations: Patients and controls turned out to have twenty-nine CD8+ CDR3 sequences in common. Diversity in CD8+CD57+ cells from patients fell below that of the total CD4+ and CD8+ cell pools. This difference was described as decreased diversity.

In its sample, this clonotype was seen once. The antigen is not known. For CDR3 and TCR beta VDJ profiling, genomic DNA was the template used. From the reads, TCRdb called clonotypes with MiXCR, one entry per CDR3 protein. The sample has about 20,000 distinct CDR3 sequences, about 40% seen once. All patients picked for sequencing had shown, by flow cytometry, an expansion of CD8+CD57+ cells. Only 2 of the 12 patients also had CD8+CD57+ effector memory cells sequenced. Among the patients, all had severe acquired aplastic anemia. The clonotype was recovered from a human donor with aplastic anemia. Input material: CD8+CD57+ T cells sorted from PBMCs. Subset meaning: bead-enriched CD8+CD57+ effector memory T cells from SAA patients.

The DNA for the CDR3 is TGTGCCAGCAGCTTTCAATACAGGGTCACTCGCTATGGCTACACCTTC. It specifies CASSFQYRVTRYGYTF. This sequence joins TRBV11-2 and TRBJ1-2, with a tentative D call TRBD1 (6 bases). Germline V gene data show CDR1 as SGHAT and CDR2 as FQNNGV. The germline V and J ends were trimmed by 3 bases and 4 bases, with 18 bases remaining between them. The CDR3 loop spans 16 amino acids.